These 21 T cell receptor beta chains share one sample of origin, sequenced in a study of blood T cell repertoires in COVID-19. The protocol was immunoSEQ multiplex PCR, while the TCRdb copy is restricted to in-frame clones and leaves out a portion. The table has under 250,000 clones, more than 70% seen once. Sequences were obtained from peripheral blood. These TCRs come from a man aged 80 or over with acute or convalescent COVID-19.

The chain uses TRBV18 and TRBJ1-5; maybe TRBD1 (6 bases). The V end was cut by 6 bases, the J end by 4 bases, with 10 bases between. From germline, CDR1 is KGHSH and CDR2 LQKENI. The CDR3 contains 13 residues. CDR3 sequence: CASSGGPNQPQHF. The CDR3 coding sequence is TGTGCCAGCTCCGGGGGGCCAAATCAGCCCCAGCATTTT.

The V and J genes are TRBV5-1 and TRBJ2-1, with 9 bases that match TRBD2. Unmatched junction bases numbered 8, after V lost 4 bases and J lost 0 bases. The CDR3 totals 17 residues. In germline, CDR1 is SGHRS, CDR2 YFSETQ. CDR3 protein: CASSQFSGGSSYNEQFF. In DNA form, the CDR3 reads TGCGCCAGCAGCCAATTTAGCGGGGGAAGCTCCTACAATGAGCAGTTCTTC.

Comments on this clone: Other nucleotide sequences from this sample produce the same CDR3. The CDR3 reads CASSPGQGNTEAFF. The CDR3 bases are TGTGCCAGCTCACCCGGACAGGGGAACACTGAAGCTTTCTTT. The V and J genes are TRBV18 and TRBJ1-1, with TRBD1 matching over 8 bases. CDR3 length: 14 residues. Germline CDR1 KGHSH, CDR2 LQKENI. Trimming at V came to 3 bases and at J to 1 base, leaving 1 base not matched to a gene.

The rearrangement joins TRBV2 to TRBJ1-2; 7 positions agree with TRBD1. V dropped 6 bases and J dropped 7; count of bases not matched to a gene: 8. Germline V gives CDR1 SNHLY, CDR2 FYNNEI. The CDR3 length is 13 residues. CDR3 protein: CASRGTTGAGYTF. The CDR3, as DNA: TGTGCCAGCAGGGGTACTACAGGGGCTGGCTACACCTTC.

The chain recombines TRBV24-1 with TRBJ1-5; 8 bases fit TRBD1. CDR1 is KGHDR, CDR2 SFDVKD, per germline. The V and J ends lost 3 bases and 8 bases, in that order; junction bases with no gene match: 5. The CDR3 is made up of 14 amino acids. CDR3 coding DNA: TGTGCCACCAGTGATCCACAGGGGGGAGAGCCCCAGCATTTT. Protein product: CATSDPQGGEPQHF.

The chain uses TRBV10-3 and TRBJ1-2, with D tentatively TRBD1 (5 bases). CDR1 is ENHRY, CDR2 SYGVKD, per germline. V was cut by 3 bases and J by 8 bases, with 16 bases left in between. CDR3 length: 14 amino acids. Written as DNA, the CDR3 is TGTGCCATCAGTGAAGAGACTAGAGGGGTCGGCTACACCTTC. The encoded protein is CAISEETRGVGYTF.

The chain combines TRBV6-5 with TRBJ1-1, with D possibly being TRBD1 (6 bases). V lost 5 bases, J lost 0 bases, and 10 bases lay in between. CDR3 size: 14 residues. Germline CDR1 and CDR2: MNHEY and SVGAGI. CDR3 in amino acids: CASSQGIVNTEAFF. As DNA, the CDR3 is TGTGCCAGCAGTCAGGGGATTGTGAACACTGAAGCTTTCTTT.

The chain joins TRBV5-8 to TRBJ1-2; D not certain. The germline gives CDR1 SGHTS, CDR2 YDEGEE. CDR3 length equals 16 residues. Trimming shortened V by 4 bases and J by 7 bases, and 23 bases separated the two germline ends. CDR3 nucleotide sequence: TGTGCCAGCAGCCATCCCCCTGGGAGCACTAGTGGTGGCTACACCTTC. As protein: CASSHPPGSTSGGYTF.

This sequence joins TRBV5-1 and TRBJ2-1, with D perhaps matching TRBD1 (6 bases). The germline gives CDR1 SGHRS, CDR2 YFSETQ. The germline V and J ends were trimmed by 0 bases and 2 bases, with 18 bases remaining between them. The CDR3 is 18 residues long. CDR3 in DNA: TGCGCCAGCAGCTTGGGCAGGGGTGTGAGCATAGCCTACAATGAGCAGTTCTTC. Translating it yields CASSLGRGVSIAYNEQFF. Together with reference TRBV5-1 and TRBJ2-1, the CDR3 gives the full variable domain: KAGVTQTPRYLIKTRGQQVTLSCSPISGHRSVSWYQQTPGQGLQFLFEYFSETQRNKGNFPGRFSGRQFSNSRSEMNVSTLELGDSALYLCASSLGRGVSIAYNEQFFGPGTRLTVL.

The gene calls are TRBV10-3 and TRBJ1-5; TRBD1 agrees at 7 bases. CDR3 length equals 16 residues. The germline V gene has CDR1 ENHRY and CDR2 SYGVKD. The junction had 5 bases not matched to a gene; V was cut back by 0 bases and J by 3 bases. The DNA for the CDR3 is TGTGCCATCAGTGAGTCGTACAGGGGACTCAATCAGCCCCAGCATTTT. Translated: CAISESYRGLNQPQHF.

The table lists this clone with a count of one. V gene TRBV6-2 or TRBV6-3 combines with J gene TRBJ2-6; TRBD1 aligns across 7 bases. The germline V gene has CDR1 MNHEY and CDR2 SVGEGT. The junction had 6 bases not matched to a gene; V was cut back by 2 bases and J by 2 bases. The length of the CDR3 is 17 residues. The CDR3 DNA follows: TGTGCCAGCAGTTACGGGCAGGGGGAAGCTGGGGCCAACGTCCTGACTTTC. Its protein is CASSYGQGEAGANVLTF.

The V call is TRBV4-2, the J call TRBJ1-4; 9 bases agree with TRBD1. V was clipped by 4 bases and J by 5 bases; unmatched bases: 5. The CDR3 consists of 15 residues. Germline CDR1 reads LGHNA; CDR2 reads YNFKEQ. The CDR3 DNA follows: TGTGCCAGCAGCCCCGGACAGGGGCGAAATGAAAAACTGTTTTTT. This gives the protein CASSPGQGRNEKLFF.

The chain uses TRBV5-1 and TRBJ2-1; TRBD2 aligns across 11 bases. Per germline, CDR1 SGHRS and CDR2 YFSETQ. There are 17 residues in the CDR3. J was trimmed by 5 bases and V by 0 bases; bases with no gene match: 7. The CDR3 here is CASSLEVLAGGHNEQFF. CDR3 nucleotides: TGCGCCAGCAGCTTGGAAGTTCTAGCGGGGGGCCACAATGAGCAGTTCTTC.

This clone was counted between two and nine times. An end of the junction differs from the germline gene, which may be a read error. This sequence joins TRBV2 and TRBJ1-1; D possibly corresponds to TRBD1 (6 bases). The length of the CDR3 is 21 residues. CDR1 SNHLY and CDR2 FYNNEI come from the germline V gene. Here the CDR3 reads CASREDDPGQPMGGGSTEAFF. CDR3 bases: TGTGCCAGCAGAGAAGATGACCCGGGACAACCTATGGGTGGAGGATCGACTGAAGCTTTCTTT.

V and J are TRBV2 and TRBJ2-2; a weak D match, TRBD2 (5 bases). V lost 2 bases to trimming and J lost 4 bases, with 11 bases between them. CDR3 length: 15 residues. CDR1 is SNHLY and CDR2 is FYNNEI in the germline V gene. CDR3 coding DNA: TGTGCCAGCAGTGAACGGCGGGTCTCCACCGGGGAGCTGTTTTTT. This translates into CASSERRVSTGELFF.

The V gene is TRBV6-5, the J gene TRBJ1-1, with D possibly matching TRBD1 (6 bases). Trimming cost V 6 bases and J 0 bases, with 11 bases left between them. The V gene's germline CDR1 is MNHEY and CDR2 SVGAGI. This CDR3 comprises 14 residues. CDR3 amino acids: CASSRGRLNTEAFF. CDR3 coding DNA: TGTGCCAGCAGCAGGGGACGGTTGAACACTGAAGCTTTCTTT.

This rearrangement joins TRBV10-3 to TRBJ2-3; the match to TRBD1 covers 9 bases. The germline V gene encodes CDR1 ENHRY and CDR2 SYGVKD. Trimming at V came to 8 bases and at J to 6 bases, leaving 9 bases not matched to a gene. This CDR3 comprises 14 residues. The CDR3 loop is CAIGGTGFGDTQYF. The CDR3 DNA reads as TGTGCCATCGGCGGGACAGGGTTCGGGGATACGCAGTATTTT.

CDR3 DNA sequence: TGTGCCAGCTCACCTCGGGTGATGGTAGACTACGAGCAGTACTTC. Its translation: CASSPRVMVDYEQYF. This chain links TRBV18 with TRBJ2-7; D gene unclear. The germline V gene has CDR1 KGHSH and CDR2 LQKENI. V lost 3 bases and J lost 3, with 15 bases in between. The CDR3 contains 15 residues. Full variable domain (remainder filled in from reference TRBV18 and TRBJ2-7): NAGVMQNPRHLVRRRGQEARLRCSPMKGHSHVYWYRQLPEEGLKFMVYLQKENIIDESGMPKERFSAEFPKEGPSILRIQQVVRGDSAAYFCASSPRVMVDYEQYFGPGTRLTVT.

The CDR3 sequence is CASSGSGGPNTGELFF. The CDR3 bases are TGTGCCAGCAGCGGAAGCGGGGGTCCGAACACCGGGGAGCTGTTTTTT. The chain joins TRBV5-4 to TRBJ2-2; 8 bases agree with TRBD2. The CDR3 totals 16 residues. Germline V lookup: CDR1 SGHNT, CDR2 YYREEE (reference sequence). The trim removed 4 bases at V and 0 bases at J, leaving 5 bases unmatched.

V usage is TRBV3-1 (or the pseudogene TRBV3-2) and J usage is TRBJ2-1, with TRBD1 matching over 8 bases. This CDR3 comprises 15 residues. CDR1 is LGHDT, CDR2 YNNKEL, per germline (reference sequence). V lost 0 bases and J lost 3; bases outside the gene matches: 1. CDR3 nucleotides: TGTGCCAGCAGCCAAGACGGGACAGGCTACAATGAGCAGTTCTTC. As protein: CASSQDGTGYNEQFF.

The chain links TRBV6-6 to TRBJ1-2; D perhaps matches TRBD1 (5 bases). Trimming took 7 bases from V and 4 from J, leaving 16 bases between them. Germline values: CDR1 MNHNY, CDR2 SVGAGI (reference sequence). The CDR3 is 14 residues long. The CDR3 is CASTNGGNGYGYTF. CDR3 DNA sequence: TGTGCCAGCACCAACGGGGGAAATGGCTATGGCTACACCTTC.